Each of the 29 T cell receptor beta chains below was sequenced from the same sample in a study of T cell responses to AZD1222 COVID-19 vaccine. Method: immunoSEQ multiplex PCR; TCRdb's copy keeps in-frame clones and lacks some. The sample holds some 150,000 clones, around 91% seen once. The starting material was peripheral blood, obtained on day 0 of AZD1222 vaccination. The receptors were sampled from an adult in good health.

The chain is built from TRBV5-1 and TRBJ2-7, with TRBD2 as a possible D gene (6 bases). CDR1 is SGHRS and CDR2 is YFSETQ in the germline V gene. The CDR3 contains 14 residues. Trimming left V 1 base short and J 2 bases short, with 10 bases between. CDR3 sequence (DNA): TGCGCCAGCAGCTTGTCGGGAGAACCCTACGAGCAGTACTTC. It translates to CASSLSGEPYEQYF.

CDR3 in amino acids: CASSPAGKAYEQYF. The CDR3 bases are TGTGCCAGCTCACCGGCGGGGAAAGCCTACGAGCAGTACTTC. The rearrangement joins TRBV18 to TRBJ2-7; tentatively, D is TRBD2 (6 bases). This CDR3 contains 14 residues. Germline lookup yields CDR1 KGHSH and CDR2 LQKENI. V lost 3 bases and J lost 2, with 11 bases in between.

The CDR3 region is CASRVGTGSFEQYF. In nucleotides, the CDR3 is TGTGCCAGCAGGGTCGGGACAGGGTCTTTCGAGCAGTACTTC. This chain connects TRBV11-2 to TRBJ2-7, with 9 nucleotides matching TRBD1. There are 14 residues in the CDR3. J lost 6 bases, V lost 6 bases, and 9 bases had no gene match. Germline values: CDR1 SGHAT, CDR2 FQNNGV. The variable domain in full, completed from reference TRBV11-2 and TRBJ2-7, reads EAGVAQSPRYKIIEKRQSVAFWCNPISGHATLYWYQQILGQGPKLLIQFQNNGVVDDSQLPKDRFSAERLKGVDSTLKIQPAKLEDSAVYLCASRVGTGSFEQYFGPGTRLTVT.

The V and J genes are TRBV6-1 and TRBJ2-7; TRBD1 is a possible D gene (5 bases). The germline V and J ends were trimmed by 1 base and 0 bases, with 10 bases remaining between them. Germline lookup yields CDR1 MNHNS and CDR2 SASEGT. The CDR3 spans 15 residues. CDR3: CASSEEGSSSYEQYF. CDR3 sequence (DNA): TGTGCCAGCAGTGAAGAGGGGTCGAGCTCCTACGAGCAGTACTTC.

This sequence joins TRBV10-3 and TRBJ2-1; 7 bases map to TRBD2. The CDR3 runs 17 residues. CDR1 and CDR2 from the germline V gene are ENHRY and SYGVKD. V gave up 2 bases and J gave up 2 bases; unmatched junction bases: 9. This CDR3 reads CAISEMGLPSTYNEQFF. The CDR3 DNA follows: TGTGCCATCAGTGAGATGGGACTACCTTCAACCTACAATGAGCAGTTCTTC.

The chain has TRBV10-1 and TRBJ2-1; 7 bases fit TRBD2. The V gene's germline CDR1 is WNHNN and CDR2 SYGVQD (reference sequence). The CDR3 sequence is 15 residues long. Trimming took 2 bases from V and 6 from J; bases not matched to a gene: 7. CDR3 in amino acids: CASSERLLASNEQFF. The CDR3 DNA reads TGCGCCAGCAGTGAGCGTTTACTAGCGAGCAATGAGCAGTTCTTC.

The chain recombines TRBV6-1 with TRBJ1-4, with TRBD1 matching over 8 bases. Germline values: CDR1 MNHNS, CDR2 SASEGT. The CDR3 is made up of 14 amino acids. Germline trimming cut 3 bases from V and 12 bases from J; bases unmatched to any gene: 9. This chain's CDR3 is CASSDPGQGLELFF. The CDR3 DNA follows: TGTGCCAGCAGTGATCCAGGACAGGGTCTGGAACTGTTTTTT.

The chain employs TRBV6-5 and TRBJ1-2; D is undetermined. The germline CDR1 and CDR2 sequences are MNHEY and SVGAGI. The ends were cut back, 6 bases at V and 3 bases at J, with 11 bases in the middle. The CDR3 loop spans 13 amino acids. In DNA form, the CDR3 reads TGTGCCAGCAGCGTCTCAGCCCACTATGGCTACACCTTC. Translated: CASSVSAHYGYTF.

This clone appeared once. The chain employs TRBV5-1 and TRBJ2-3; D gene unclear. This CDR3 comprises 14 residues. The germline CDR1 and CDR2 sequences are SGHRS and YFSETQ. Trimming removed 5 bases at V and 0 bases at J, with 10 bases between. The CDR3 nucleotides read TGCGCCAGCAGTAGTAGCCGTAGCACAGATACGCAGTATTTT. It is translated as CASSSSRSTDTQYF. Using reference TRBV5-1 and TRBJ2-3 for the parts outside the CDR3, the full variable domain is KAGVTQTPRYLIKTRGQQVTLSCSPISGHRSVSWYQQTPGQGLQFLFEYFSETQRNKGNFPGRFSGRQFSNSRSEMNVSTLELGDSALYLCASSSSRSTDTQYFGPGTRLTVL.

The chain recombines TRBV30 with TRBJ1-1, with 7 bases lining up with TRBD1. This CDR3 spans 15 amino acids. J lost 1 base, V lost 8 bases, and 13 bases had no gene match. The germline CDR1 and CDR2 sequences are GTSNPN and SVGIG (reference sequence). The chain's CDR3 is CASSTGAVSNTEAFF. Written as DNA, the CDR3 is TGTGCCAGTTCTACAGGGGCCGTTTCGAACACTGAAGCTTTCTTT.

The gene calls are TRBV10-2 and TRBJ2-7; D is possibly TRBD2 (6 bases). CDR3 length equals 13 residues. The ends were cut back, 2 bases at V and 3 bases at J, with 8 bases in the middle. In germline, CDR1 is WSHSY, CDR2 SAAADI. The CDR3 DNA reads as TGCGCCAGCAGTGAGATGGGGGGCTACGAGCAGTACTTC. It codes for CASSEMGGYEQYF.

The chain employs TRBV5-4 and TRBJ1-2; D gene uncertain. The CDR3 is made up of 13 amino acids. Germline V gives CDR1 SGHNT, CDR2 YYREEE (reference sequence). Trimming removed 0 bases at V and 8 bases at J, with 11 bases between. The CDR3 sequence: CASSLGGLRGYTF. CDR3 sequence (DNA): TGTGCCAGCAGCTTGGGCGGGTTACGAGGCTACACCTTC.

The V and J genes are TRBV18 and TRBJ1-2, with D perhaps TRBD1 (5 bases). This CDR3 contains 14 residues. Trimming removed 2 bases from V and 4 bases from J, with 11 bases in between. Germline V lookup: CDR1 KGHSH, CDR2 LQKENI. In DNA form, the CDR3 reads TGTGCCAGCTCACCAGGAGGGGCCAGCTATGGCTACACCTTC. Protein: CASSPGGASYGYTF.

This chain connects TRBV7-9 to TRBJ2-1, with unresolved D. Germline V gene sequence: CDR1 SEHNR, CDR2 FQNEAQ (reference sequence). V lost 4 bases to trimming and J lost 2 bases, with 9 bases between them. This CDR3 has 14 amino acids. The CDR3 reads CASSSRTPYNEQFF. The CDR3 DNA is TGTGCCAGCAGCTCTCGGACCCCCTACAATGAGCAGTTCTTC.

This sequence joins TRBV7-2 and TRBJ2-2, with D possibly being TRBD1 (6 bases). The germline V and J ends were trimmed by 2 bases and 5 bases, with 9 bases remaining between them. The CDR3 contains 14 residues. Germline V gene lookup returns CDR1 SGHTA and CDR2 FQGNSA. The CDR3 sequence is CASSLLQGTGELFF. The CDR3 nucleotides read TGTGCCAGCAGCTTACTTCAGGGGACCGGGGAGCTGTTTTTT.

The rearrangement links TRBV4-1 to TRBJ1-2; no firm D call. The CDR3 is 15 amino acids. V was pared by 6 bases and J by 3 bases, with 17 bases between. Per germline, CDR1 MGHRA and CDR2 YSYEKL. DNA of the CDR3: TGCGCCAGCAGACAAACAAGGACCAAGGACTATGGCTACACCTTC. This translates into CASRQTRTKDYGYTF.

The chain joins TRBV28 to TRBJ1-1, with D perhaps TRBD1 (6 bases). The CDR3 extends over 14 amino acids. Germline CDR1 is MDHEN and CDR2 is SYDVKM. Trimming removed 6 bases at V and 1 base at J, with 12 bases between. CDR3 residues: CASSRGGGNTEAFF. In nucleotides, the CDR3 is TGTGCCAGCAGCCGCGGGGGCGGGAACACTGAAGCTTTCTTT.

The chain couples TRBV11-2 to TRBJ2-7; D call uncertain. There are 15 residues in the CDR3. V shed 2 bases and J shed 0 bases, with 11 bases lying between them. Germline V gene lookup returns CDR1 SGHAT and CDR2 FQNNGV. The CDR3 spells CASSLLYRSSYEQYF. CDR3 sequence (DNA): TGTGCCAGCAGCTTACTTTACAGAAGCTCCTACGAGCAGTACTTC.

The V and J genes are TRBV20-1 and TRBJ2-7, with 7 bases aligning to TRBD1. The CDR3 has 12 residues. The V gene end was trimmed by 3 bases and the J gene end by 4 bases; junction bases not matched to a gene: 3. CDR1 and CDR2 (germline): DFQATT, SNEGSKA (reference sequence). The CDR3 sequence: CSASQGQYEQYF. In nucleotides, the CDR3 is TGCAGTGCTAGTCAGGGACAGTACGAGCAGTACTTC.

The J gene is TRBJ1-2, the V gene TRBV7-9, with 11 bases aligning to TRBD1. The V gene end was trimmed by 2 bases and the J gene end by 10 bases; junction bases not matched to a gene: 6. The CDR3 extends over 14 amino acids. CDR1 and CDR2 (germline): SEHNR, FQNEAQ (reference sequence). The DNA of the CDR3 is TGTGCCAGCAGCTTAAGCATGGGACAGGGGGACTACACCTTC. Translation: CASSLSMGQGDYTF.

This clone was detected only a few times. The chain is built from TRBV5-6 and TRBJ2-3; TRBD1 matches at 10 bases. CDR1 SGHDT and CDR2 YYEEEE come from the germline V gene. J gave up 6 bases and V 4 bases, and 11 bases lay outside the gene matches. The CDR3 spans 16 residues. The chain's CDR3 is CASSAGPGQGSDTQYF. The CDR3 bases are TGTGCCAGCAGCGCGGGTCCGGGACAGGGGTCGGATACGCAGTATTTT.

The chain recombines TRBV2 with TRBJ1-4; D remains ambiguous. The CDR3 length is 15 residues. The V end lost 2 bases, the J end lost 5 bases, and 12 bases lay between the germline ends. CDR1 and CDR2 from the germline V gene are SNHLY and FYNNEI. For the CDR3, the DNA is TGTGCCAGCAGTGAACCAAATAAGAAAAATGAAAAACTGTTTTTT. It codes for CASSEPNKKNEKLFF.

The CDR3 region has the DNA TGTGCCAGCAGGGGGGGGTTTGACGCTGAAGCTTTCTTT. Its protein is CASRGGFDAEAFF. The genes are TRBV3-1 (or the pseudogene TRBV3-2) and TRBJ1-1; a weak D match, TRBD1 (5 bases). The CDR3 is made up of 13 amino acids. Deletions cut 6 bases from V and 6 bases from J, with 14 bases between. Looked up from germline, CDR1 is LGHDT and CDR2 is YNNKEL (reference sequence).

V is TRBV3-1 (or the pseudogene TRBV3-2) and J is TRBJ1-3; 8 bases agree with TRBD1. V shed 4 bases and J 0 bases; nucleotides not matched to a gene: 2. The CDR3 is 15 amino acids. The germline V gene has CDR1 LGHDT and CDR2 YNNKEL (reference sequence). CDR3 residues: CASSLDRGSGNTIYF. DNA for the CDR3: TGTGCCAGCAGCCTAGACAGGGGCTCTGGAAACACCATATATTTT.

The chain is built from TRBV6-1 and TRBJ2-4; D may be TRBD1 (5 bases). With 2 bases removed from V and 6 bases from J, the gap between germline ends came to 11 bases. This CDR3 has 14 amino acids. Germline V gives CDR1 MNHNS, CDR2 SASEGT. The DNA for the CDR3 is TGTGCCAGCAGTGAACCCCCCGACAGAAACATTCAGTACTTC. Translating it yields CASSEPPDRNIQYF.

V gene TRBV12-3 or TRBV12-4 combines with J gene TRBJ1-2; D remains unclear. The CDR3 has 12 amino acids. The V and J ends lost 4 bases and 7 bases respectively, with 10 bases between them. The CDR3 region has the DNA TGTGCCAGCAGTTCTTTAAGGAGTGGCTACACCTTC. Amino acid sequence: CASSSLRSGYTF.

The CDR3 DNA reads as TGCAGTGCTAGTGTCGCCAGGGGTGGAACTAACTATGGCTACACCTTC. It encodes CSASVARGGTNYGYTF. The chain joins TRBV20-1 to TRBJ1-2; D possibly corresponds to TRBD1 (6 bases). The CDR3 loop spans 16 amino acids. The V end was cut by 3 bases, the J end by 0 bases, with 17 bases between. Germline-derived CDR1 and CDR2 are DFQATT and SNEGSKA (reference sequence).

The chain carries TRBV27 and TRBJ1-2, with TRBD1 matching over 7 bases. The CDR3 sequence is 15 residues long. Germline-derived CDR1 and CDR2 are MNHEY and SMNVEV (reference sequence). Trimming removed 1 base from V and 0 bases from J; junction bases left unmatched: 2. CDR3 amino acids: CASSLWGTANYGYTF. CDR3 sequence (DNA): TGTGCCAGCAGTTTATGGGGGACAGCTAACTATGGCTACACCTTC.

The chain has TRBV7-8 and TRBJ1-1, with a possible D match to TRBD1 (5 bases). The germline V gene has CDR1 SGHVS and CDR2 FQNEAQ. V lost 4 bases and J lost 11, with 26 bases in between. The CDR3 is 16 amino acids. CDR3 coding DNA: TGTGCCAGCAGCTGGGCGGAGGGGATAGTCACACCCGAGGCTTTCTTT. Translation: CASSWAEGIVTPEAFF.